This is a list of T cell receptor beta chains from one sample in a study of blood T cell repertoires in COVID-19. Clones were read by immunoSEQ multiplex PCR, and TCRdb kept only the in-frame ones, dropping some. The sample holds about 240,000 clones, roughly 81% seen once. The sequencing sample was made of peripheral blood. Receptor source: a woman aged 80 or over with COVID-19, enrolled during active disease. The CDR3 runs from the conserved cysteine through the conserved F or W. D genes are given only for firm matches. Clone size is shown for a subset of rows, as once, few, many or a class of expanded clone.

>TRBJ1-4|TRBV7-9|-|-
TGTGCCAGCAGCTTAGCGCGGGGGGCACATGAAAAACTGTTTTTT
CASSLARGAHEKLFF
>TRBJ2-3|TRBV19|-|-
TGTGCCAGTAGTGGGCCCCTCCCGGGGGAGTACACAGATACGCAGTATTTT
CASSGPLPGEYTDTQYF
>TRBJ2-5|TRBV9|TRBD2|-
TGTGCCAGCAGCGTTTCCGGGACTAGCGGGGAGACCCAGTACTTC
CASSVSGTSGETQYF
>TRBJ2-7|TRBV5-1|TRBD2|-
TGCGCCAGCAGCTTGGGGGGACTAGGTTCCTACGAGCAGTACTTC
CASSLGGLGSYEQYF
>TRBJ1-1|TRBV5-4|-|once
TGTGCCAGCAGCGTCGGGTCAGGCGGACACCAGCGTGAAGCTTTCTTT
CASSVGSGGHQREAFF
>TRBJ1-2|TRBV30|-|-
TGTGCCTGGAGACCAGACACCTATAACTATGGCTACACCTTC
CAWRPDTYNYGYTF
>TRBJ1-5|TRBV6-4|-|few
TGTGCCAGCAGTGGGTGGATTGACAGCAGCCCCTGGAATCAGCCCCAGCATTTT
CASSGWIDSSPWNQPQHF
>TRBJ2-7|TRBV4-1|TRBD1|-
TGCGCCAGCAGCAAAGGACAGGGGAGGGACGAGCAGTACTTC
CASSKGQGRDEQYF
>TRBJ2-7|TRBV5-8|-|once
TGTGCCAGCTTAAACAGGGGAGGATCCTACGAGCAGTACTTC
CASLNRGGSYEQYF
>TRBJ1-2|TRBV18|TRBD1|-
TGTGCCAGCTCACCCTCAGGGGGCAACTATGGCTACACCTTC
CASSPSGGNYGYTF
>TRBJ1-1|TRBV5-4|-|-
TGTGCCAGCAGTCCCGTAGGGCCGGGGGCTGAAGCTTTCTTT
CASSPVGPGAEAFF
>TRBJ2-5|TRBV7-2|TRBD1|-
TGTGCCAGCAGCTTCCGGGCCTCACAGGGGAGCCAGTACTTC
CASSFRASQGSQYF
>TRBJ1-1|TRBV7-8|-|-
TGTGCCAGCAGCTTAGGGCGGGTCCTGGGTTGGGACACTGAAGCTTTCTTT
CASSLGRVLGWDTEAFF
>TRBJ1-1|TRBV11-2|-|-
TGTGCCAGCAGCTTAGATCGGGGGGCAGGGAACACTGAAGCTTTCTTT
CASSLDRGAGNTEAFF
>TRBJ1-4|TRBV2|TRBD1|-
TGTGCCAGCAGGGGGGGACAGGGGAATGAAAAACTGTTTTTT
CASRGGQGNEKLFF
>TRBJ1-3|TRBV6-5|-|-
TGTGCCAGCAGAGTAGTGGAGGGAGGTGGAAACACCATATATTTT
CASRVVEGGGNTIYF
>TRBJ2-4|TRBV3-1/TRBV3-2|-|-
TGTGCCAGCAGCTCAAGAGATCTTCAGTACTTC
CASSSRDLQYF
>TRBJ1-2|TRBV30|TRBD1|-
TGTGCCTGGGGCAGGGGGCCGTTCGATGGCTACACCTTC
CAWGRGPFDGYTF
>TRBJ1-1|TRBV5-6|-|-
TGTGCCAGCAGCTTGGCCTACAGGCCTTCGTCTGAAGCTTTCTTT
CASSLAYRPSSEAFF
>TRBJ1-6|TRBV7-2|-|once
TGTGCCAGCAGCTCCACCCTCGGACTGCATCGGAATTCACCCCTCCACTTT
CASSSTLGLHRNSPLHF
>TRBJ2-1|TRBV11-1|-|-
TGTGCCAGCAGCTTAGGCGTTATTCGGGAGTGGGATGAGCAGTTCTTC
CASSLGVIREWDEQFF
>TRBJ1-2|TRBV3-1/TRBV3-2|-|once
TGTGCCAGCAGCCAACTGGATCCGAGGAACGGCTACACCTTC
CASSQLDPRNGYTF
>TRBJ1-1|TRBV5-5|-|-
TGTGCCAGCAGTCTCTTTATGAACACTGAAGCTTTCTTT
CASSLFMNTEAFF
>TRBJ1-6|TRBV2|TRBD1|-
TGTGCCAGCAGTCGACAGGGCCTAAGGGATTCACCCCTCCACTTT
CASSRQGLRDSPLHF
>TRBJ1-5|TRBV16|-|-
TGTGCCAGCAGCCAATCGGCGGGGGGAAGCAATCAGCCCCAGCATTTT
CASSQSAGGSNQPQHF
>TRBJ2-2|TRBV2|-|-
TGTGCCAGCAGCGCCCAGAGCGGGAACACCGGGGAGCTGTTTTTT
CASSAQSGNTGELFF
>TRBJ2-4|TRBV6-6|TRBD1|-
TGTGCCAGCACCACCGGGACAGGGGGAAACATTCAGTACTTC
CASTTGTGGNIQYF
>TRBJ2-7|TRBV19|-|-
TGTGCCAGTAGTATAGCGACGGCAGGGATGAACGAGCAGTACTTC
CASSIATAGMNEQYF
>TRBJ2-2|TRBV7-9|-|-
TGTGCCAGCAGCTTAGCGGGGGGGAACACCGGGGAGCTGTTTTTT
CASSLAGGNTGELFF
>TRBJ2-2|TRBV7-6|-|-
TGTGCCAGCACCCTCAGGGGAACCGGGGAGCTGTTTTTT
CASTLRGTGELFF
>TRBJ1-1|TRBV6-6|-|-
TGTGCCAGCAGTCGATATTCTACAGGGCAGGACACTGAAGCTTTCTTT
CASSRYSTGQDTEAFF
>TRBJ2-1|TRBV10-3|-|-
TGTGCCATCGGCGGGCAAATCAATGAGCAGTTCTTC
CAIGGQINEQFF
>TRBJ1-1|TRBV5-1|-|-
TGCGCCAGCAGCTTGGGATCCCCAGGCGGGCTGGCTTTCTTT
CASSLGSPGGLAFF
>TRBJ1-2|TRBV19|TRBD1|-
TGTGCCAGTAGTCATCGCACCCAGGGGGCTTTTAACTATGGCTACACCTTC
CASSHRTQGAFNYGYTF
>TRBJ2-3|TRBV27|TRBD2|few
TGTGCCAGCAGTTTAGAATGGGGGCTAGCGGGGGTCACAGATACGCAGTATTTT
CASSLEWGLAGVTDTQYF
>TRBJ2-7|TRBV5-1|TRBD2|-
TGCGCCAGCAGCTTCACTAGCGGTACCTACGAGCAGTACTTC
CASSFTSGTYEQYF
>TRBJ1-1|TRBV13|-|-
TGTGCCAGCAGCTTAGACAGAGAGAACACTGAAGCTTTCTTT
CASSLDRENTEAFF
>TRBJ2-2|TRBV4-2|-|-
TGTGCCAGCAGCCAAGTAGCGAACACCGGGGAGCTGTTTTTT
CASSQVANTGELFF
>TRBJ2-6|TRBV29-1|-|-
TGCAGCGTTGGCGACAGGAGTAGGGATGGGGCCAACGTCCTGACTTTC
CSVGDRSRDGANVLTF
>TRBJ1-5|TRBV6-2/TRBV6-3|-|-
TGTGCCAGCAGTTACTCGCCTGGGGAGGCAGGCAATCAGCCCCAGCATTTT
CASSYSPGEAGNQPQHF
>TRBJ2-3|TRBV4-1|TRBD2|few
TGCGCCAGCAGCCAAGGGTCGCGGGGGGCGCGCTTGGGTACGCAGTATTTT
CASSQGSRGARLGTQYF
>TRBJ2-3|TRBV18|TRBD2|few
TGTGCCAGCTCACCACCGGAGGCGGGAGGGGGCACAGATACGCAGTATTTT
CASSPPEAGGGTDTQYF
>TRBJ1-2|TRBV4-1|TRBD1|-
TGCGCCAGCAGCCAAGACAGGGGGCGCGGGTATGGCTACACCTTC
CASSQDRGRGYGYTF
>TRBJ1-1|TRBV3-1/TRBV3-2|-|-
TGTGCCAGCAGTCACGGACGGGAGAACACTGAAGCTTTCTTT
CASSHGRENTEAFF
>TRBJ2-5|TRBV19|-|-
TGTGCCAGTAGTAGAAGGCAGGGAGGCCAAGAGACCCAGTACTTC
CASSRRQGGQETQYF
>TRBJ1-2|TRBV7-3|-|few
TGTGCCAGCAGCCAAGATGGCGGTTACGGTGGCTACACCTTC
CASSQDGGYGGYTF
>TRBJ1-1|TRBV19|-|-
TGTGCCAGTAGTATAAGACCGGGGGATGGAGCTTTCTTT
CASSIRPGDGAFF
>TRBJ1-1|TRBV19|-|once
TGTGCCAGTACCCCCCTTATGAACACTGAAGCTTTCTTT
CASTPLMNTEAFF
>TRBJ1-2|TRBV18|TRBD1|few
TGTGCCAGCTCACCACAGGGGGCCTATGGCTACACCTTC
CASSPQGAYGYTF
>TRBJ1-1|TRBV19|TRBD1|few
TGTGCCAGTAGTATTAGTCAGGGGGCGGCTTTCTTT
CASSISQGAAFF
>TRBJ1-4|TRBV2|-|-
TGTGCCAGCAGTGAACCAGGGCTGGCTAATGAAAAACTGTTTTTT
CASSEPGLANEKLFF
>TRBJ1-6|TRBV7-2|TRBD1|-
TGTGCCAGCAGCCAGAGAGGGACAGGGAATTCACCCCTCCACTTT
CASSQRGTGNSPLHF
>TRBJ1-2|TRBV30|TRBD1|-
TGTGCCTGGACAGACAGGGGGAATGGCTACACCTTC
CAWTDRGNGYTF
>TRBJ2-1|TRBV28|TRBD2|once
TGTGCCAGCAGTATAGCGGGTCCAACCACCTACAATGAGCAGTTCTTC
CASSIAGPTTYNEQFF
>TRBJ2-3|TRBV7-2|TRBD2|-
TGTGCCAGCAGCTGGGAACCGGGACTAAGTACGAATACGCAGTATTTT
CASSWEPGLSTNTQYF
>TRBJ1-2|TRBV3-1/TRBV3-2|-|-
TGTGCCAGCAGCCACGGGGGAACGGTGGATGGCTACACCTTC
CASSHGGTVDGYTF